What follows are 30 T cell receptor beta chains derived from one specimen sequenced in a study of OX40 agonist ivuxolimab in advanced cancers. Sequencing was performed with immunoSEQ multiplex PCR; in TCRdb, only in-frame clones are kept and a portion is missing. The sample contains fewer than 95,000 clones, under 90% of which appear only once. This specimen consisted of CD4+ or CD8+ T cells sorted from blood, obtained in a trial of the OX40 agonist ivuxolimab. All receptors come from an adult with an advanced solid tumor such as melanoma, head and neck, liver or kidney cancer.

This rearrangement joins TRBV14 to TRBJ2-1; D is ambiguous. The CDR3 runs 13 residues. The V and J ends lost 2 bases and 2 bases respectively, with 4 bases between them. Looked up from germline, CDR1 is SGHDN and CDR2 is FVKESK. Here the CDR3 reads CASSQQAYNEQFF. The CDR3 region has the DNA TGTGCCAGCAGCCAACAGGCCTACAATGAGCAGTTCTTC.

The chain joins TRBV5-1 to TRBJ2-2; D possibly corresponds to TRBD1 (6 bases). V dropped 7 bases and J dropped 0 bases, with 13 bases sitting between them. The CDR3 sequence is 15 residues long. Germline V gene data show CDR1 as SGHRS and CDR2 as YFSETQ. The CDR3 DNA reads TGCGCCAGCGGCATCGAGGGGGCGAACACCGGGGAGCTGTTTTTT. This sequence encodes CASGIEGANTGELFF.

The J gene is TRBJ1-2, the V gene TRBV28; D not resolved. V lost 3 bases and J 2 bases, leaving 10 bases between the germline ends. The CDR3 has 14 amino acids. The germline V gene has CDR1 MDHEN and CDR2 SYDVKM. The CDR3: CASSFWADNYGYTF. The CDR3 bases are TGTGCCAGCAGTTTTTGGGCAGACAACTATGGCTACACCTTC.

This sequence joins TRBV6-5 and TRBJ1-5, with 9 bases lining up with TRBD1. CDR1 is MNHEY, CDR2 SVGAGI, per germline. This CDR3 spans 14 amino acids. Losses at the gene ends were 6 bases for V and 15 bases for J; bases not matched to a gene: 15. For the CDR3, the DNA is TGTGCCAGCAGCCGGGGGACAGGGTCGTCTGTCGGGCATTTT. Its protein is CASSRGTGSSVGHF.

This clone was picked up a small number of times. The chain combines TRBV5-6 with TRBJ2-7; 8 nucleotides match TRBD2. The CDR3 sequence is 16 residues long. V lost 4 bases, J lost 7 bases, and 16 bases stayed unmatched. The germline V gene has CDR1 SGHDT and CDR2 YYEEEE. The CDR3 sequence: CASSVAAGAPTGEQYV. The DNA for the CDR3 is TGTGCCAGCAGCGTGGCAGCGGGGGCCCCTACTGGGGAGCAGTACGTC.

This chain connects TRBV19 to TRBJ2-3, with a tentative D call TRBD1 (5 bases). The CDR3 contains 15 residues. V was shortened by 1 base and J by 2 bases, with 10 bases between the two germline ends. Germline V gene sequence: CDR1 LNHDA, CDR2 SQIVND (reference sequence). CDR3 residues: CASSIGSGFTDTQYF. CDR3 nucleotides: TGTGCCAGTAGTATAGGGTCAGGGTTCACAGATACGCAGTATTTT.

V usage is TRBV11-2 and J usage is TRBJ2-2, with 7 positions matching TRBD1. Germline CDR1 and CDR2: SGHAT and FQNNGV. The trim removed 5 bases at V and 4 bases at J, leaving 7 bases unmatched. The CDR3 runs to 15 residues. CDR3 coding DNA: TGTGCCAGCAGCAGGACAGGCTCGTTCACCGGGGAGCTGTTTTTT. Residues: CASSRTGSFTGELFF.

In this sample, this clone turned up a few times. The chain recombines TRBV28 with TRBJ1-2, with TRBD1 identical over 11 bases. CDR3 length: 15 residues. After removal of 5 bases from V and 2 bases from J, the junction contained 4 bases not matched to a gene. Germline V gene sequence: CDR1 MDHEN, CDR2 SYDVKM. CDR3 DNA sequence: TGTGCCAGCAGTAGGGGGACAGGGGGGAACTATGGCTACACCTTC. Protein product: CASSRGTGGNYGYTF.

As DNA, the CDR3 is TGTGCCAGCAGCCCCCGGGTGAACACTGAAGCTTTCTTT. Protein sequence: CASSPRVNTEAFF. The chain recombines TRBV7-9 with TRBJ1-1; D not certain. Germline loops: CDR1 SEHNR, CDR2 FQNEAQ (reference sequence). V was trimmed by 5 bases and J by 0 bases, leaving 7 bases between them. This CDR3 has 13 residues.

V and J are TRBV29-1 and TRBJ1-5; TRBD1 agrees at 8 bases. The CDR3 spans 14 residues. CDR1 is SQVTM, CDR2 ANQGSEA, per germline. V lost 2 bases and J lost 2; bases outside the gene matches: 2. CDR3 in amino acids: CSVETGGRNQPQHF. CDR3 bases: TGCAGCGTTGAAACAGGGGGTCGCAATCAGCCCCAGCATTTT.

The chain is built from TRBV5-6 and TRBJ2-3; D may be TRBD1 (6 bases). Between the trimmed V and J ends, which lost 5 bases and 2 bases, there was a span of 12 bases. CDR1 SGHDT and CDR2 YYEEEE come from the germline V gene. The CDR3 has 14 residues. The DNA of the CDR3 is TGTGCCAGCAGTAGACAGGACCTCACAGATACGCAGTATTTT. It codes for CASSRQDLTDTQYF. Supplemented by reference TRBV5-6 and TRBJ2-3, the full variable domain reads DAGVTQSPTHLIKTRGQQVTLRCSPKSGHDTVSWYQQALGQGPQFIFQYYEEEERQRGNFPDRFSGHQFPNYSSELNVNALLLGDSALYLCASSRQDLTDTQYFGPGTRLTVL.

This chain uses TRBV28 with TRBJ1-4; TRBD1 aligns across 8 bases. V lost 6 bases and J lost 6; bases outside the gene matches: 6. The CDR3 covers 14 residues. Germline-derived CDR1 and CDR2 are MDHEN and SYDVKM. The CDR3 reads CASSLGQVYEKLFF. For the CDR3, the DNA is TGTGCCAGCAGCCTGGGACAGGTCTATGAAAAACTGTTTTTT. Full variable domain (outside the CDR3, taken from reference TRBV28 and TRBJ1-4): DVKVTQSSRYLVKRTGEKVFLECVQDMDHENMFWYRQDPGLGLRLIYFSYDVKMKEKGDIPEGYSVSREKKERFSLILESASTNQTSMYLCASSLGQVYEKLFFGSGTQLSVL.

This clone showed up just once. The J gene is TRBJ2-7, the V gene TRBV28, with D perhaps TRBD1 or TRBD2 (6 bases each). Germline V gene data show CDR1 as MDHEN and CDR2 as SYDVKM. V lost 7 bases and J lost 2, with 15 bases in between. The CDR3 runs to 14 residues. The CDR3 loop is CASTWRRGAYEQYF. The CDR3 nucleotides are TGTGCCAGCACTTGGCGGAGGGGGGCCTACGAGCAGTACTTC. Filled out from reference TRBV28 and TRBJ2-7, the complete variable domain reads DVKVTQSSRYLVKRTGEKVFLECVQDMDHENMFWYRQDPGLGLRLIYFSYDVKMKEKGDIPEGYSVSREKKERFSLILESASTNQTSMYLCASTWRRGAYEQYFGPGTRLTVT.

The CDR3, as DNA: TGTGCCAGCAGTTATACAGGGGCCGCGGGCAGAGAGACCCAGTACTTC. It yields the protein CASSYTGAAGRETQYF. The chain joins TRBV5-5 to TRBJ2-5; 7 bases are shared with TRBD1. Unmatched junction bases numbered 14, after V lost 5 bases and J lost 4 bases. CDR3 length equals 16 residues. Germline V gene data show CDR1 as SGHKS and CDR2 as YYEKEE (reference sequence).

The chain has TRBV21-1 and TRBJ2-2; the table assigns TRBD2, which was not confirmed against the DNA. TRBV21-1 is listed as a pseudogene. The CDR3 spans 20 residues. As DNA, the CDR3 is TGTGCCAGCAGCAAAGTCGGACTAGCGGGCCGGCTGCCGAACACCGGGGAGCTGTTTTTT. It translates to CASSKVGLAGRLPNTGELFF.

This chain uses TRBV6-5 with TRBJ1-2, with a possible D match to TRBD1 (6 bases). Germline V gives CDR1 MNHEY, CDR2 SVGAGI. This CDR3 is built from 15 residues. Trimming cost V 0 bases and J 3 bases, with 11 bases left between them. The CDR3 DNA reads TGTGCCAGCAGTTACTCACCAGGGGTGGACTATGGCTACACCTTC. Translation: CASSYSPGVDYGYTF.

V is TRBV25-1 and J is TRBJ2-1, with D uncertain. The CDR3 covers 12 residues. Germline V lookup: CDR1 MGHDK, CDR2 SYGVNS. V was clipped by 4 bases and J by 4 bases, with 5 bases between them. The DNA of the CDR3 is TGTGCCAGCAGTGCAAAGTACAATGAGCAGTTCTTC. Translated: CASSAKYNEQFF.

The CDR3 spells CASSYGRGLGGYTF. The DNA for the CDR3 is TGTGCCAGCAGTTACGGCAGGGGGCTAGGAGGCTACACCTTC. The gene calls are TRBV6-5 and TRBJ1-2; 8 bases line up with TRBD1. J gave up 8 bases and V 2 bases, and 7 bases lay outside the gene matches. Looked up from germline, CDR1 is MNHEY and CDR2 is SVGAGI. The CDR3 has 14 residues.

The chain employs TRBV5-1 and TRBJ2-1; D is undetermined. The length of the CDR3 is 15 residues. Germline CDR1 is SGHRS and CDR2 is YFSETQ. Trimming left V 0 bases short and J 0 bases short, with 7 bases between. The CDR3 bases are TGCGCCAGCAGCTTGGACAGCCTCTCCTACAATGAGCAGTTCTTC. Translating it yields CASSLDSLSYNEQFF.

The chain combines TRBV6-9 with TRBJ1-4; no clear D. The CDR3 extends over 13 amino acids. CDR1 is MNHGY and CDR2 is SVAAGI in the germline V gene. Trimming stripped 6 bases from V and 8 bases from J, with 13 bases between. CDR3 in amino acids: CASRWERREKLFF. Written as DNA, the CDR3 is TGTGCCAGCAGATGGGAGAGACGGGAAAAACTGTTTTTT.

The V call is TRBV19, the J call TRBJ1-2, with D unresolved. V lost 9 bases, J lost 0 bases, and 14 bases lay in between. The germline CDR1 and CDR2 sequences are LNHDA and SQIVND (reference sequence). The CDR3 spans 14 residues. The CDR3 DNA sequence: TGTGCCAGCAGTTCATCTCGCACTAACTATGGCTACACCTTC. This sequence encodes CASSSSRTNYGYTF.

The chain combines TRBV21-1 with TRBJ1-2. TRBV21-1 is shown as a pseudogene. The CDR3 has 15 amino acids. This CDR3 reads CASSSRGGQRNGYTF. CDR3 nucleotides: TGTGCCAGCAGCTCCCGGGGGGGGCAGAGGAATGGCTACACCTTC.

The chain carries TRBV7-9 and TRBJ2-3; 8 bases match TRBD2. This CDR3 is 15 amino acids long. Trimming at V came to 3 bases and at J to 3 bases, leaving 5 bases not matched to a gene. Germline values: CDR1 SEHNR, CDR2 FQNEAQ (reference sequence). The CDR3 protein is CASSFAGGPTDTQYF. The CDR3 DNA sequence: TGTGCCAGCAGCTTCGCGGGGGGCCCGACAGATACGCAGTATTTT.

In its sample, this clone was seen once. V gene TRBV2 combines with J gene TRBJ1-4; D is possibly TRBD1 (5 bases). Trimming shortened V by 3 bases and J by 5 bases, and 16 bases separated the two germline ends. Germline CDR1 reads SNHLY; CDR2 reads FYNNEI. This CDR3 spans 16 amino acids. The CDR3 DNA follows: TGTGCCAGCAGTGAGGCCTTTACAGGAATCAATGAAAAACTGTTTTTT. Translation: CASSEAFTGINEKLFF.

The V and J genes are TRBV19 and TRBJ1-2; 7 nucleotides align to TRBD1. The CDR3 is 18 amino acids. V lost 8 bases and J lost 4; bases outside the gene matches: 22. Germline V gene lookup returns CDR1 LNHDA and CDR2 SQIVND (reference sequence). DNA for the CDR3: TGTGCCAGTCGAGGATTAGGGGACAGCCTGCGGTCCCCCTATGGCTACACCTTC. It translates to CASRGLGDSLRSPYGYTF.

This clone was counted a single time. The chain recombines TRBV7-6 with TRBJ2-6; tentative D call: TRBD1 (6 bases). From germline, CDR1 is SGHVS and CDR2 FNYEAQ. The CDR3 is 17 amino acids. Between the trimmed V and J ends, which lost 5 bases and 4 bases, there was a span of 18 bases. In DNA, the CDR3 is TGTGCCAGCAGCCCGTACAGGGTGAATGTAGGGGCCAACGTCCTGACTTTC. It codes for CASSPYRVNVGANVLTF.

The chain couples TRBV5-1 to TRBJ2-3, with TRBD2 matching 14 bases. J lost 5 bases, V lost 4 bases, and 9 bases had no gene match. This CDR3 is 17 amino acids long. The germline V gene has CDR1 SGHRS and CDR2 YFSETQ. CDR3 sequence reads: CASSPRTSGGLGDTQYF. As DNA, the CDR3 is TGCGCCAGCAGCCCCCGGACTAGCGGGGGGTTAGGAGATACGCAGTATTTT.

This chain links TRBV28 with TRBJ2-7; D unresolved. This CDR3 comprises 13 residues. Germline values: CDR1 MDHEN, CDR2 SYDVKM. V lost 3 bases to trimming and J lost 3 bases, with 9 bases between them. The CDR3 DNA reads TGTGCCAGCAGTTTTTCCTCGTACTACGAGCAGTACTTC. Amino acid sequence: CASSFSSYYEQYF. The full variable domain, in which reference TRBV28 and TRBJ2-7 provide the parts outside the CDR3, is DVKVTQSSRYLVKRTGEKVFLECVQDMDHENMFWYRQDPGLGLRLIYFSYDVKMKEKGDIPEGYSVSREKKERFSLILESASTNQTSMYLCASSFSSYYEQYFGPGTRLTVT.

The J gene is TRBJ2-7, the V gene TRBV27; tentatively, D is TRBD2 (5 bases). With 5 bases removed from V and 0 bases from J, the gap between germline ends came to 14 bases. The germline gives CDR1 MNHEY, CDR2 SMNVEV (reference sequence). There are 15 residues in the CDR3. CDR3 in amino acids: CASSPRRSSSYEQYV. The CDR3 nucleotides are TGTGCCAGCAGTCCCCGGAGGTCCTCCTCCTACGAGCAGTACGTC.

The chain carries TRBV4-1 and TRBJ1-5; D unresolved. Trimming removed 1 base at V and 6 bases at J, with 13 bases between. Germline V gene lookup returns CDR1 MGHRA and CDR2 YSYEKL. The CDR3 spans 15 residues. The DNA for the CDR3 is TGCGCCAGCAGCCAAGTGGTTAGGCCAATTCAGCCCCAGCATTTT. Translating it yields CASSQVVRPIQPQHF.